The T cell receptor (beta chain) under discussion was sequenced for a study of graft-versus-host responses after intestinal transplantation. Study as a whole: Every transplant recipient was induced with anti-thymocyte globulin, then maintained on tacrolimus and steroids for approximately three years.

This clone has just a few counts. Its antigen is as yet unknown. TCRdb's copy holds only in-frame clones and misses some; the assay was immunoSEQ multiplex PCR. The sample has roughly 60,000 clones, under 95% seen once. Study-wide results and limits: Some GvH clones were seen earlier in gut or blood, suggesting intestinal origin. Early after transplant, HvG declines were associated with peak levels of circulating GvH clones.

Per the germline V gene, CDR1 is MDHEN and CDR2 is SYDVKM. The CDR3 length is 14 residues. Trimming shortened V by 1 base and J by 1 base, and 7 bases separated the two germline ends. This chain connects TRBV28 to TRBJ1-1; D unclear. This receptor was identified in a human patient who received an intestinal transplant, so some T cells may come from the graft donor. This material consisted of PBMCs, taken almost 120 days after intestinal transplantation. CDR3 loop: CASSLSGTNTEAFF. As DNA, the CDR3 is TGTGCCAGCAGTTTATCGGGCACGAACACTGAAGCTTTCTTT.